The 14 T cell receptor beta chains listed next were all sequenced from one sample in a study of T cells in Graves' hyperthyroidism and ophthalmopathy. RNA transcripts gave rise to amplified TCR beta CDR3 regions. TCR CDR3 underwent first-round RT-PCR with the HTBI primer set. TCRdb processed the multiplex PCR reads anew with MiXCR; each CDR3 protein has one entry. In the table there are 500,000 to 650,000 distinct CDR3 sequences, 40% to 50% of which are singletons. Source material: peripheral blood or thyroid tissue (not recorded which). Every receptor here comes from an adult woman with Graves' disease, either hyperthyroidism or ophthalmopathy (not recorded which).

The rearrangement uses TRBV7-9 and TRBJ1-2, with 8 bases identical to TRBD1. V trimming: 5 bases; J trimming: 6 bases; junction bases outside the gene matches: 5. Germline V lookup: CDR1 SEHNR, CDR2 FQNEAQ (reference sequence). The CDR3 runs 13 residues. CDR3 sequence reads: CASSARDRHGYTF. CDR3 DNA sequence: TGTGCCAGCAGCGCCCGGGACAGGCATGGCTACACCTTC.

This chain joins TRBV20-1 and TRBJ1-1, with a tentative D call TRBD1 (5 bases). The CDR3 has 12 amino acids. CDR1 is DFQATT, CDR2 SNEGSKA, per germline (reference sequence). V lost 4 bases to trimming and J lost 4 bases, with 10 bases between them. The CDR3 DNA reads as TGCAGTGCTAAGGCGGGGGGCACTGAAGCTTTCTTT. Amino acid sequence: CSAKAGGTEAFF.

The chain combines TRBV2 with TRBJ1-4; maybe TRBD1 (5 bases). The germline gives CDR1 SNHLY, CDR2 FYNNEI. The CDR3 is made up of 14 amino acids. The ends were cut back, 4 bases at V and 4 bases at J, with 10 bases in the middle. Here the CDR3 DNA reads TGTGCCAGCAGTGGGACACCGAATAATGAAAAACTGTTTTTT. Its translation: CASSGTPNNEKLFF.

This clonotype was counted once. This chain joins TRBV7-9 and TRBJ2-7; TRBD2 matches 7 bases. Germline V gene data show CDR1 as SEHNR and CDR2 as FQNEAQ (reference sequence). The CDR3 is made up of 15 amino acids. V lost 7 bases to trimming and J lost 1 base; unmatched junction nucleotides: 10. The CDR3 nucleotides read TGTGCCAGCAACATGCCGGGACTACGTTCCTACGAGCAGTACTTC. Translated: CASNMPGLRSYEQYF.

This rearrangement joins TRBV9 to TRBJ2-5; a possible D gene is TRBD2 (5 bases). Germline V gene data show CDR1 as SGDLS and CDR2 as YYNGEE. Trimming cost V 6 bases and J 2 bases, with 11 bases left between them. The length of the CDR3 is 13 residues. Written as DNA, the CDR3 is TGTGCCAGCAACAGCGGAGGTCAAGAGACCCAGTACTTC. This gives the protein CASNSGGQETQYF.

This chain joins TRBV7-6 and TRBJ1-4; TRBD1 is a possible D gene (6 bases). This CDR3 spans 18 amino acids. V lost 1 base and J lost 3, with 18 bases in between. CDR1 is SGHVS and CDR2 is FNYEAQ in the germline V gene. The chain's CDR3 is CASSLVVGAFAANEKLFF. CDR3 sequence (DNA): TGTGCCAGCAGCTTAGTAGTGGGGGCCTTTGCAGCTAATGAAAAACTGTTTTTT.

This clonotype has ten or more counts. The chain employs TRBV29-1 and TRBJ1-1; 8 bases map to TRBD1. The CDR3 runs 13 residues. Germline V gene lookup returns CDR1 SQVTM and CDR2 ANQGSEA. With 6 bases clipped from V and 1 base from J, the junction kept 4 bases outside the gene matches. The CDR3 coding sequence is TGCAGCGTACCGGGGACAGGGAACACTGAAGCTTTCTTT. Its translation: CSVPGTGNTEAFF.

This clonotype came up many times. The rearrangement uses TRBV12-3 or TRBV12-4 and TRBJ1-6, with D possibly being TRBD1 (6 bases). Deletions cut 7 bases from V and 7 bases from J, with 14 bases between. The CDR3 contains 14 residues. The CDR3 bases are TGTGCCAGCATGGCACAGGGTGGAAATTCACCCCTCCACTTT. This translates into CASMAQGGNSPLHF.

This clonotype was seen at least ten times. CDR3 residues: CASSPLTGLDGKTQYF. In nucleotides, the CDR3 is TGTGCCAGCAGCCCCTTAACGGGACTCGACGGAAAGACCCAGTACTTC. This rearrangement joins TRBV2 to TRBJ2-5, with D possibly being TRBD2 (6 bases). V was shortened by 6 bases and J by 6 bases, with 23 bases between the two germline ends. Germline V lookup: CDR1 SNHLY, CDR2 FYNNEI. This CDR3 is built from 16 residues.

This clonotype appeared a few times. The genes are TRBV29-1 and TRBJ2-7, with 8 bases lining up with TRBD1. The J segment lost 4 bases and the V segment lost 7 bases, leaving 6 bases of the junction unmatched. The CDR3 runs to 12 residues. Germline V gives CDR1 SQVTM, CDR2 ANQGSEA. The CDR3 reads CSAGQGVYEQYF. The CDR3 nucleotides are TGCAGCGCCGGACAGGGTGTGTACGAGCAGTACTTC.

This clonotype was observed a few times. The J gene is TRBJ1-4, the V gene TRBV2; 7 bases line up with TRBD1. Germline-derived CDR1 and CDR2 are SNHLY and FYNNEI. V lost 4 bases, J lost 8 bases, and 7 bases stayed unmatched. The CDR3 has 14 amino acids. The CDR3 DNA reads TGTGCCAGCAGTGTTGAAGGGGGCAACGAAAAACTGTTTTTT. Encoded protein: CASSVEGGNEKLFF.

There are many counts of this clonotype. V is TRBV20-1 and J is TRBJ2-7; no reliable D call. The CDR3 runs 14 residues. V lost 3 bases and J 0 bases, leaving 12 bases between the germline ends. Germline values: CDR1 DFQATT, CDR2 SNEGSKA (reference sequence). The CDR3 spells CSASRGRSSYEQYF. The CDR3 nucleotides are TGCAGTGCTAGTCGTGGGCGGAGCTCCTACGAGCAGTACTTC.

This clonotype was counted a few times. This chain connects TRBV2 to TRBJ2-7; D perhaps matches TRBD1 (6 bases). CDR1 and CDR2 from the germline V gene are SNHLY and FYNNEI. The ends were cut back, 5 bases at V and 2 bases at J, with 13 bases in the middle. The CDR3 length is 14 residues. In nucleotides, the CDR3 is TGTGCCAGCAGTTACTCTGGACAGCCCTACGAGCAGTACTTC. This sequence encodes CASSYSGQPYEQYF.

This chain links TRBV29-1 with TRBJ1-1; 7 bases match TRBD1. This CDR3 spans 12 amino acids. The germline gives CDR1 SQVTM, CDR2 ANQGSEA. J lost 6 bases, V lost 6 bases, and 7 bases had no gene match. CDR3 residues: CSVPTGIAEAFF. In nucleotides, the CDR3 is TGCAGCGTACCGACAGGGATCGCTGAAGCTTTCTTT.